This TCR beta chain was retrieved from a study of cytomegalovirus exposure and HLA in healthy donors (dated by TCRdb to between 2016 and 2019). About the study as a whole: An earlier analysis of around 600 of the donors reported 250 to 300 Gb of sequence data and more than 90 million unique TCR beta sequences from about 180 million T cells. About 280 gigabases of sequencing data and approximately 84 million unique TCR sequences were included in an early release covering over 600 HLA-typed donors. Among the roughly 400 genotyped donors, around 79% belonged to the genetic ancestry cluster associated with self-reported Caucasian donors. The aim of the study was to test whether cataloging public T cell receptors could identify signatures of past pathogen exposure. The study profiled the T cell repertoires of under 850 subjects by immunosequencing and related them to cytomegalovirus serostatus. Besides the first cohort of roughly 700 subjects, a separate validation cohort made up of some 110 different subjects was used. To predict cytomegalovirus infection status, the study brought together high-throughput TCR immunosequencing, statistical association of individual TCRs with disease status, and machine learning. A later analysis re-analyzed previously published TCR beta repertoires from 550 to 700 donors and added high-resolution HLA genotyping to study TCR occurrence patterns. Rather than drawing on any new phenotypic data, the later analysis identified candidate immune exposures from TCR beta sequences and the way those sequences occurred across donors. An earlier analysis of 500 to 750 of the donors applied high-throughput TCR beta sequencing to assess whether each TCR beta V gene segment acted as functional or pseudogenic. Donor age, sex, ethnicity and CMV serostatus were collected together with the repertoire data. A later genetic analysis used genome-wide SNP genotypes for about 55% of the 666 donors, treating that subset as a discovery cohort. Every discovery cohort repertoire had been produced on one sequencing platform. HLA typing included class I and class II loci at four-digit resolution. Typing coverage varied by locus: roughly 620-640 donors for A, B, C, DRB1 and DQB1; roughly 560 for DQA1; over 600 for DPA1; around 450 for DPB1. A handful of DR-DQ haplotypes were handled as single units for association and clustering because linkage in the cohort was strong. Among around 400 genotyped donors of the cohort, an average of around 240,000 unique TCR beta nucleotide sequences was sequenced per donor, of which about 18% were non-productive.

Turning to this clone: Its antigen remains unidentified. No much larger clone exists at a distance of one base, and base qualities are not known.

Overall results and qualifications from the work: Roughly uniform sequencing depth across donors was assumed in presence/absence analyses, although this assumption may not hold. In an earlier analysis of 587 of the donors, most TCR beta V segments appeared in productive rearrangements about 87% or about 30% of the time, broadly matching IMGT annotations. Because HLA typing was unavailable for some donors at each locus, only the typed subset was used in association tests. In vitro tests confirmed that a few of the cytomegalovirus-associated TCR beta chains recognize cytomegalovirus antigens. A later analysis found that HLA-associated TCR beta chains were more clonally expanded and had lower generation probabilities than equally common non-associated chains. In a later analysis, 16,951 TCR beta sequences were associated with specific HLA alleles at a false discovery rate of 0.05. In a later analysis, several top co-occurrence clusters were reported to appear linked to parvovirus B19, influenza, CMV and Epstein-Barr virus. It was suggested by the authors that the approach could potentially be generalized to other disease states and immunological phenotypes. A later analysis found that most CMV-associated TCR beta chains appeared HLA-restricted, with HLA associations seemingly driven largely by CMV exposure. In the study, approximately 150 TCR beta chains were listed as associated with cytomegalovirus. CMV serostatus was the only immune exposure information available for the cohort. Compared with the roughly 700-donor mean, donors in an Asian-associated ancestry cluster had fewer N-insertions in productive TCRs, according to a later genetic analysis. This cohort had only TCR beta chains sequenced, and the lack of alpha or paired-chain data limited which features could be detected. When HLA alleles, especially DR and DQ, strongly co-occurred, attributing TCR associations to individual alleles was difficult. Correlated functional status among segregating V segments might reflect linkage disequilibrium, but an unknown experimental factor could not be ruled out. A later analysis found that TCR association rates varied across HLA loci, with DRB1 alleles showing the most associated TCRs and HLA-C alleles the fewest. Some IMGT-functional V segments, including TRBV6-2 and TRBV6-3, could not be distinguished by the 87-base-pair reads and were therefore excluded. An association between a missense DCLRE1C variant and V-gene and J-gene trimming of TCR beta chains was found in a later genetic analysis and replicated in an independent cohort. Because counts were too low, about 18 rarely observed V segments, including chromosome 9 orphons, were excluded from the earlier analysis of under 650 of the donors. In both the original and validation cohorts, the classifier was reported to diagnose cytomegalovirus status with high specificity and sensitivity. A cluster of highly shared sequence variants was judged likely to represent a technical artifact of the sequencing pipeline. A further reported finding was that TCR beta sequences accurately predicted the HLA-A and HLA-B alleles for most subjects in the first cohort. Most TCR sequences were observed very rarely across donors, whereas some public TCRs were present in many individuals.

Here V drops 5 bases and J drops 5 bases, and the junction holds 16 bases not matched to any gene. From its cysteine to its phenylalanine, the CDR3 spans 18 amino acids. Only the CDR3 region is kept as DNA, spanning 54 bases read in frame from base 1. Reading the germline V gene (reference sequence) gives CDR1 MNHEY and CDR2 SMNVEV. Libraries were prepared through the immunoSEQ multiplex PCR assay. The multiplex PCR relied on a mix of 60 forward primers for TCR Vbeta segments and 13 reverse primers for TCR Jbeta segments. Amplification of the CDR3 region of rearranged TCR beta genes was performed with a multiplex PCR assay on genomic DNA. The Illumina HiSeq System was used to sequence the amplified TCR beta libraries as 87-base-pair reads. Per the authors' processing: A later analysis tallied tens of millions of unique TCR beta chains across the approximately 670 repertoires, and around 12 million of those chains were shared by two or more donors. To remove PCR and sequencing errors, raw reads were error-corrected and collapsed into unique sequences using a nearest-neighbor algorithm that merged closely related sequences. Alignment of CDR3 sequences to IMGT reference sequences was used to assign V, D and J gene segments. Each retained sequence needed at least a six-nucleotide match to both a V gene segment and a J gene segment. Rearrangements were called productive when the CDR3 lacked stop codons and stayed in frame with V and J; all others were non-productive. CDR3 was defined by IMGT convention, running from the second conserved V-encoded cysteine to the conserved J-encoded phenylalanine. Sequences without an unambiguous match to a single V gene segment were excluded from the earlier analysis of 450 to 650 of the donors. In an earlier analysis of 587 of the donors, V segments were called functional above 56.7% productive rearrangements and were called segregating when the between-donor standard deviation exceeded 5%. A statistical classification framework was built to diagnose cytomegalovirus status from the catalog of TCR beta chain sequences. A later analysis assigned V and J genes by comparing TCR nucleotide sequences with IMGT/GENE-DB human TR gene sequences. A later analysis assigned CDR3 sequences and most-parsimonious VDJ recombination scenarios with the TCRdist pipeline. A later analysis defined each TCR beta chain by its CDR3 amino acid sequence plus V-gene family, and excluded reads lacking a unique V-gene family. As a way to deal with suspected cross-contamination and a sequencing artifact, a later analysis dropped 592 nucleotide sequences that were highly shared and had low generation probability. A later analysis calculated a clonal expansion index for each public chain from normalized within-repertoire ranks of inferred template counts. A later analysis computed generation probabilities with a VDJ recombination model fitted to out-of-frame rearrangements, and checked the results against IGoR. Hypergeometric tests were used in a later analysis to score TCR-TCR, TCR-HLA and TCR-CMV co-occurrence, with a repertoire-size bias correction applied to the TCR pairs. In a later analysis, false discovery rates were estimated by permuting HLA or CMV assignments 20 times. In a later analysis, co-occurring TCRs were grouped with DBSCAN, and TCRdist sequence similarity was added when clustering was performed within HLA-allele-positive subsets. Repertoires with fewer than 30,000 or more than 120,000 public chains were left out of co-occurrence clustering, as were a handful of repertoires with anomalous nucleotide sharing. Entries here come from immuneACCESS through TCRdb and include only in-frame sequences with V and J called. Some clones fail to appear in such tables; in the studies checked, an unresolved V gene covers under half of the shortfall, and the cause of the remainder is unknown. V, J and clone size are taken as reported in that table, and D and trimming were inferred from the DNA itself. The sample records 140,000 or so clones, approximately 85% of which are singletons. The top ten constitute roughly 0.5% of the sample.

The cohort was made up of 500 to 800 healthy bone marrow donors. All cohort members were sampled while nominally healthy, although unrecorded immune exposures were likely present. The donor tested CMV seronegative and was one of the 352 seronegative cohort members. A peripheral blood sample was collected from each donor, and TCR beta sequencing was performed on peripheral blood mononuclear cells. The Qiagen DNeasy Blood Extraction Kit was used to extract genomic DNA from the blood cell samples. The sequenced material came from PBMCs. The chain uses TRBV27 and TRBJ2-3; 10 bases in between match TRBD2. The receptor comes from a woman between 40 and 55 years old in good health and CMV-seronegative. At the DNA level, the sequence is TGTGCCAGCAGTCTCTCACTGTACAGCGGGAGGGCCGGAGATACGCAGTATTTT. Translated, it reads CASSLSLYSGRAGDTQYF.